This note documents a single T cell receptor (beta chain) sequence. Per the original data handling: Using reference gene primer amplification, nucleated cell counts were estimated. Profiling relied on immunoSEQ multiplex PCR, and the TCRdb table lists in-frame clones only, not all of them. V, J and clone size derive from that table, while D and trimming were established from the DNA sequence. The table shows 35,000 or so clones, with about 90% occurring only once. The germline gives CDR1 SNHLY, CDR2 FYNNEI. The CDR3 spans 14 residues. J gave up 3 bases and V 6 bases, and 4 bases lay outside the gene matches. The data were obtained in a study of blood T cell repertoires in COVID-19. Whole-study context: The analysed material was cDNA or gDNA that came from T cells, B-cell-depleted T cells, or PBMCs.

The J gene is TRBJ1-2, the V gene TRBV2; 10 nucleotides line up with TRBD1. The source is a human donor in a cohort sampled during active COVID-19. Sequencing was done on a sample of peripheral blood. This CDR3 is CASRGTGAYYGYTF. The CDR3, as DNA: TGTGCCAGCAGAGGGACAGGGGCTTACTATGGCTACACCTTC.